This T cell receptor (beta chain) was observed in a study of blood T cell repertoires in COVID-19 (dated by TCRdb to 2020 to 2022). Background for the entire study: Collaborator samples came from the United States, Italy and Spain and covered acute and convalescent phases of COVID-19. The prospective study material was composed of cDNA or gDNA derived from T cells, B-cell-depleted T cells, or PBMCs. Deeply sampled blood TCRbeta repertoires from subjects exposed to, actively infected with, or recovered from COVID-19 were included in the dataset. The repertoires were released in a freely available public database meant as a resource for research on the immune response to SARS-CoV-2. The samples were drawn from two sources: the first 160 participants of the ongoing ImmuneRACE study, and 1,254 subjects contributed by 6 global collaborators. Nearly every sample came with metadata listing a de-identified subject ID, COVID-19 status, age in years and sex. Where available, HLA class I and class II types were taken from metadata supplied by the sample provider and were not determined by assay-based typing. Points the paper makes about the study in general: Clinical and demographic metadata were provided uncurated, with the amount varying by source and participant.

TCRbeta CDR3 regions were amplified from genomic DNA by means of the immunoSEQ Assay, a bias-controlled multiplex PCR. In the authors' own workflow: The number of nucleated cells in each sample was estimated by amplification of reference gene primers within the assay. To quantify the absolute abundance of each unique TCRbeta CDR3 rearrangement, sequence reads were collapsed and filtered. Productive Simpson clonality was computed per sample as the square root of Simpson's diversity index over productive rearrangements. Entries here come from immuneACCESS through TCRdb and include only in-frame sequences with V and J called. Some clones fail to appear in such tables; in the studies checked, an unresolved V gene covers under half of the shortfall, and the cause of the remainder is unknown. From that table come the V and J calls and clone size; the DNA was used to work out D and trimming. The table for this sample lists under 250,000 clones; 84% of them were counted only once. Of the sample, 4% to 4.5% is held by the ten largest clones.

With regard to this clone: Its recognized antigen is unknown. Base qualities are not at hand, and no much larger clone is one base apart.

Trimming at the junction amounts to 0 bases on V and 1 base on J, and the germline ends lie 7 bases apart. CDR1 and CDR2 were assigned from the germline V gene as SGHAT and FQNNGV. Including the terminal cysteine and phenylalanine, the CDR3 comprises 15 residues. This entry keeps only the CDR3 DNA: 45 bases, framed from base 1. Whole blood was collected in K2EDTA tubes by collaborating institutions according to the institutions' own protocols. For TCRbeta analysis, collaborators shipped samples in one of three forms: frozen whole blood, isolated PBMCs, or DNA extracted from either of those sample types.

The sample was peripheral blood. This sequence uses TRBV11-2 and TRBJ1-3, with no confidently assigned D gene. The sequence derives from a man aged 45 to 65 with acute or convalescent COVID-19. CDR3 sequence: CASSLDLGSGNTIYF. The DNA is as follows: TGTGCCAGCAGCTTAGACCTCGGGTCTGGAAACACCATATATTTT.